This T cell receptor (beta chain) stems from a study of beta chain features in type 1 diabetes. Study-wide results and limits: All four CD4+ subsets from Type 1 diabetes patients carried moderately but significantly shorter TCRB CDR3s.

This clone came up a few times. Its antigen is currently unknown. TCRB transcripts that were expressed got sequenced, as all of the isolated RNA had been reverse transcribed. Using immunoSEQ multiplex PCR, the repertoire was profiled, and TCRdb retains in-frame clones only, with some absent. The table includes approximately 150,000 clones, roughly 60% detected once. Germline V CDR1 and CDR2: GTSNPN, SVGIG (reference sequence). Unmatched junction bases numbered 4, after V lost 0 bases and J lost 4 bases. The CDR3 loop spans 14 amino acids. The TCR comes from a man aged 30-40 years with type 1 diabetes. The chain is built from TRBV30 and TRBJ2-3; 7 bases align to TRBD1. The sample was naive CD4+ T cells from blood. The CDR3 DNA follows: TGTGCCTGGAGTGTAAGCCAGGGGGCAGATACGCAGTATTTT. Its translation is CAWSVSQGADTQYF.